This T cell receptor beta chain was sequenced during a study of T-cell reconstitution after alpha-beta-depleted transplantation in children. Ten or more counts support this clonotype. Unique molecular identifiers featured in how the TCRbeta library was prepared. TCRdb recomputed calls from the PCR reads with MiXCR, one row per CDR3 protein. The sample has 300,000 to 400,000 distinct CDR3 sequences, roughly 14% seen once. This CDR3 is 14 amino acids long. Trimming pared 6 bases from V and 4 bases from J, leaving 15 bases between. This TCR came from a human donor who donated a stem cell graft to a child with Fanconi anemia. The chain uses TRBV12-3 or TRBV12-4 and TRBJ1-1, with D perhaps matching TRBD1 (6 bases). Specimen: PBMCs, collected from the stem cell graft. The CDR3 sequence is CASSTTGQFTEAFF. CDR3 DNA sequence: TGTGCCAGCAGCACAACAGGGCAGTTCACTGAAGCTTTCTTT.